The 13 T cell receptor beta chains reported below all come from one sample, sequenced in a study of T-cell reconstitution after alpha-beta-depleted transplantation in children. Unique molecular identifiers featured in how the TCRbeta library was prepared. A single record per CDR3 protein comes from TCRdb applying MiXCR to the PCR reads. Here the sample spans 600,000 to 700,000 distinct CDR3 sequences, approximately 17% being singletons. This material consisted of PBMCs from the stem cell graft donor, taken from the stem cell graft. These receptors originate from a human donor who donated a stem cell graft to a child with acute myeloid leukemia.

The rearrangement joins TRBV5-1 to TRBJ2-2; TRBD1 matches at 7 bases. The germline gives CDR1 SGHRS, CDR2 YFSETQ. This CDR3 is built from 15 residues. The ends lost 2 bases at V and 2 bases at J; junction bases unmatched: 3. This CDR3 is CASSFIGGNTGELFF. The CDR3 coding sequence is TGCGCCAGCAGCTTTATAGGGGGCAACACCGGGGAGCTGTTTTTT.

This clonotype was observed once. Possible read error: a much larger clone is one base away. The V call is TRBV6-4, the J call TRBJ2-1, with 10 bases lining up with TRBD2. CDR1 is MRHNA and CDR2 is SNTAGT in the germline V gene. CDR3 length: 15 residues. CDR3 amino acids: CASSVLAGNYNKQFF. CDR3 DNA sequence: TGTGCCAGCAGTGTACTAGCGGGAAACTACAATAAGCAGTTCTTC.

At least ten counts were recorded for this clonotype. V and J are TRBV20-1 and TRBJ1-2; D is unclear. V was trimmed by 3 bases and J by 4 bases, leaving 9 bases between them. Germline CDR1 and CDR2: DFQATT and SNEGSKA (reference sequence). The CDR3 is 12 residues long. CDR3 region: CSASFSGYGYTF. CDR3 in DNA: TGCAGTGCTAGCTTTTCGGGCTATGGCTACACCTTC.

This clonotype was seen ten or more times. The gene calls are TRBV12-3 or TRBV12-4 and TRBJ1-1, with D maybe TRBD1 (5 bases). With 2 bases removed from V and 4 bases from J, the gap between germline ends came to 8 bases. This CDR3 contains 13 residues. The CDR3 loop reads CASSLQGPTEAFF. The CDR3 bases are TGTGCCAGCAGTTTACAGGGACCCACTGAAGCTTTCTTT.

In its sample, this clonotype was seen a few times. This CDR3 is CSVSPGRNSNQPQHF. In nucleotides, the CDR3 is TGCAGCGTTTCGCCGGGACGTAATAGCAATCAGCCCCAGCATTTT. The chain uses TRBV29-1 and TRBJ1-5, with a weak D call TRBD1 (5 bases). Trimming stripped 5 bases from V and 0 bases from J, with 14 bases between. Germline CDR1 and CDR2: SQVTM and ANQGSEA. This CDR3 comprises 15 residues.

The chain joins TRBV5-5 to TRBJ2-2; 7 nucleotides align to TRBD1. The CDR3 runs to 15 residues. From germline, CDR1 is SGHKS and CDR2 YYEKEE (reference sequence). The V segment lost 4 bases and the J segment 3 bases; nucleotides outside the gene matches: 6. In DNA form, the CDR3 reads TGTGCCAGCAGCGCGAGGGGGCCCGACACCGGGGAGCTGTTTTTT. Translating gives CASSARGPDTGELFF.

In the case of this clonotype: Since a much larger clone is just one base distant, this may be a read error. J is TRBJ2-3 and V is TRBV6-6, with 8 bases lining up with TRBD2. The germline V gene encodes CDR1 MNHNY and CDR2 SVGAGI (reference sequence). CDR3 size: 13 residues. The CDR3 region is CASSYGGGKTLYF. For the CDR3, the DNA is TGTGCCAGCAGTTACGGCGGGGGGAAAACGCTGTATTTT.

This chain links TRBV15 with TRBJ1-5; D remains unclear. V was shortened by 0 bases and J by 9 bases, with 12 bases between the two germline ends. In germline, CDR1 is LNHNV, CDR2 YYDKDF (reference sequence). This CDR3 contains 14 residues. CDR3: CATSREPSRRPQHF. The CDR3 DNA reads TGTGCCACCAGCAGAGAGCCCAGCAGAAGGCCCCAGCATTTT.

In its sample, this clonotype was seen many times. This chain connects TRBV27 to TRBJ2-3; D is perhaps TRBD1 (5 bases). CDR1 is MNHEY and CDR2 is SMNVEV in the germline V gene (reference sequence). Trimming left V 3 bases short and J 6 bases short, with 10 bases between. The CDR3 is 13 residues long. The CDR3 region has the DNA TGTGCCAGCAGTTTCCAAGGGGCCGATACGCAGTATTTT. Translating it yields CASSFQGADTQYF.

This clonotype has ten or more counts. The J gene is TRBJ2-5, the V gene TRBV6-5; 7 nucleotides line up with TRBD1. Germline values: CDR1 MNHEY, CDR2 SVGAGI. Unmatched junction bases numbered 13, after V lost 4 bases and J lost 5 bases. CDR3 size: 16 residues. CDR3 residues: CASSFQGGWVGETQYF. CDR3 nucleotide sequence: TGTGCCAGCAGTTTCCAAGGGGGCTGGGTGGGTGAGACCCAGTACTTC.

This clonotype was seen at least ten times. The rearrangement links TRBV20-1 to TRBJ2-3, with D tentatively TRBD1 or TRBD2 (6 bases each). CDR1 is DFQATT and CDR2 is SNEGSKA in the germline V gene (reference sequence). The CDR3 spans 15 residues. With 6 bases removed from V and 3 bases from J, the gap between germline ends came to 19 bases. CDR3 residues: CSAIEQGRDTDTQYF. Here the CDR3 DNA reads TGCAGTGCCATAGAGCAGGGGCGGGATACAGATACGCAGTATTTT.

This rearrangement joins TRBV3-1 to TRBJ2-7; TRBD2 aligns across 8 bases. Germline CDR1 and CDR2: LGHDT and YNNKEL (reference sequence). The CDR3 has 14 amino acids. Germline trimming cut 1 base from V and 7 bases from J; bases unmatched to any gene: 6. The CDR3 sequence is CASSQGWTSKEQYF. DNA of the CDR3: TGTGCCAGCAGCCAAGGGTGGACTAGCAAGGAGCAGTACTTC.

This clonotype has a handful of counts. CDR3 nucleotides: TGTGCCAGCAGTTTTCGGGACGGAAGCACAGATACGCAGTATTTT. It specifies CASSFRDGSTDTQYF. The rearrangement links TRBV12-3 or TRBV12-4 to TRBJ2-3; D may be TRBD1 or TRBD2 (5 bases each). V gave up 3 bases and J gave up 0 bases, with 10 bases separating them. The CDR3 has 15 residues.